The next 30 T cell receptor beta chains were all read from a single sample in a study of CD8+ T cells in alopecia areata. Sequencing relied on a cDNA template that was reverse transcribed from extracted RNA. TCRdb keeps only in-frame clones here, not all; method: immunoSEQ multiplex PCR. In the table there are 180,000 or so clones, less than 70% of which are singletons. Treatment indicated: oral pan-JAK inhibitor, 5-10 mg twice daily. The sequences come from CD8+ T cells sorted from blood, collected at week 24, from a patient treated with tofacitinib. The receptor source for this set is a human donor with alopecia areata.

The J gene is TRBJ1-1, the V gene TRBV6-6, with D perhaps matching TRBD1 (6 bases). Germline CDR1 MNHNY, CDR2 SVGAGI (reference sequence). Trimming took off 5 bases at V and 2 bases at J, with 12 bases between the two ends. This CDR3 spans 14 amino acids. The CDR3 DNA is TGTGCCAGCAGTCCAAGGGACATAAACACTGAAGCTTTCTTT. It yields the protein CASSPRDINTEAFF.

The chain is built from TRBV19 and TRBJ1-1; D gene unclear. Per the germline V gene, CDR1 is LNHDA and CDR2 is SQIVND (reference sequence). V was shortened by 6 bases and J by 4 bases, with 9 bases between the two germline ends. This CDR3 comprises 12 residues. CDR3 sequence reads: CASRRGATEAFF. The CDR3 nucleotides are TGTGCCAGTAGGCGAGGAGCCACTGAAGCTTTCTTT.

V usage is TRBV7-3 and J usage is TRBJ2-5, with D possibly called TRBD1 or TRBD2 (6 bases each). With 5 bases removed from V and 2 bases from J, the gap between germline ends came to 15 bases. From germline, CDR1 is SGHTA and CDR2 FQGTGA. The CDR3 has 15 residues. In nucleotides, the CDR3 is TGTGCCAGCAGCCAAGGAGGGGGTTTGCAAGAGACCCAGTACTTC. Encoded protein: CASSQGGGLQETQYF.

The CDR3 sequence: CAWSSTHGYEQYF. CDR3 DNA sequence: TGTGCCTGGAGTTCGACTCATGGGTACGAGCAGTACTTC. The chain employs TRBV30 and TRBJ2-7; D is unclear. The CDR3 runs to 13 residues. Germline V CDR1 and CDR2: GTSNPN, SVGIG (reference sequence). Trimming stripped 2 bases from V and 4 bases from J, with 12 bases between.

The rearrangement uses TRBV9 and TRBJ1-5, with D possibly matching TRBD1 (5 bases). The germline V gene encodes CDR1 SGDLS and CDR2 YYNGEE. The CDR3 totals 14 residues. Trimming took off 0 bases at V and 6 bases at J, with 10 bases between the two ends. CDR3 amino acids: CASSVGGLGQPQHF. DNA for the CDR3: TGTGCCAGCAGCGTAGGGGGGTTGGGTCAGCCCCAGCATTTT.

The chain combines TRBV30 with TRBJ1-2, with a tentative D call TRBD1 (5 bases). Germline CDR1 and CDR2: GTSNPN and SVGIG (reference sequence). The CDR3 sequence is 12 residues long. The ends were cut back, 4 bases at V and 5 bases at J, with 11 bases in the middle. CDR3 protein: CAWTIDSYGYTF. The CDR3, as DNA: TGTGCCTGGACTATCGACAGTTATGGCTACACCTTC.

The chain carries TRBV11-2 and TRBJ2-7; the D gene is possibly TRBD2 (5 bases). The CDR3 is 14 amino acids. The V and J ends lost 3 bases and 1 base respectively, with 10 bases between them. Germline V gives CDR1 SGHAT, CDR2 FQNNGV. The CDR3 sequence is CASSFPGGSYEQYF. CDR3 sequence (DNA): TGTGCCAGCAGCTTCCCCGGAGGATCCTACGAGCAGTACTTC. The full variable domain, rest sourced from reference TRBV11-2 and TRBJ2-7, is EAGVAQSPRYKIIEKRQSVAFWCNPISGHATLYWYQQILGQGPKLLIQFQNNGVVDDSQLPKDRFSAERLKGVDSTLKIQPAKLEDSAVYLCASSFPGGSYEQYFGPGTRLTVT.

This clone has just one count. V and J are TRBV5-6 and TRBJ1-5; TRBD1 is a possible D gene (6 bases). V was clipped by 6 bases and J by 7 bases, with 11 bases between them. Germline CDR1 reads SGHDT; CDR2 reads YYEEEE. This CDR3 region has 12 residues. This CDR3 reads CASTGGGQPQHF. The CDR3 DNA follows: TGTGCCAGCACCGGGGGCGGGCAGCCCCAGCATTTT.

This chain connects TRBV19 to TRBJ2-7; weak D call: TRBD1 (5 bases). CDR1 is LNHDA, CDR2 SQIVND, per germline (reference sequence). V lost 3 bases and J 6 bases, leaving 12 bases between the germline ends. The CDR3 covers 13 residues. CDR3 sequence (DNA): TGTGCCAGTAGTATGGGAACAGGTGGCGAGCAGTACTTC. Protein: CASSMGTGGEQYF.

This clone was detected only once. The chain couples TRBV15 to TRBJ2-1, with D maybe TRBD2 (5 bases). The V gene lost 0 bases and the J gene lost 7 bases, with 7 bases spanning the gap. The CDR3 is made up of 13 amino acids. Germline V lookup: CDR1 LNHNV, CDR2 YYDKDF (reference sequence). This CDR3 is CATSRDRRNEQFF. Written as DNA, the CDR3 is TGTGCCACCAGCAGAGATCGGAGGAATGAGCAGTTCTTC. Full variable domain (rest looked up from reference TRBV15 and TRBJ2-1): DAMVIQNPRYQVTQFGKPVTLSCSQTLNHNVMYWYQQKSSQAPKLLFHYYDKDFNNEADTPDNFQSRRPNTSFCFLDIRSPGLGDTAMYLCATSRDRRNEQFFGPGTRLTVL.

The chain links TRBV19 to TRBJ1-1; perhaps TRBD1 as D (5 bases). Between the trimmed V and J ends, which lost 3 bases and 0 bases, there was a span of 14 bases. CDR3 length: 16 residues. Per germline, CDR1 LNHDA and CDR2 SQIVND (reference sequence). The CDR3 is CASSMVRDLMNTEAFF. The CDR3 coding sequence is TGTGCCAGTAGTATGGTACGGGACTTGATGAACACTGAAGCTTTCTTT.

Of note for this clone: This CDR3 is also generated by other DNA sequences in the sample. The chain employs TRBV9 and TRBJ1-5; D might be TRBD1 (5 bases). Between the trimmed V and J ends, which lost 0 bases and 3 bases, there was a span of 10 bases. Germline V CDR1 and CDR2: SGDLS, YYNGEE. CDR3 length: 15 amino acids. The CDR3 nucleotides read TGTGCCAGCAGCGTAGATGGGGGTTCCAATCAGCCCCAGCATTTT. Its protein is CASSVDGGSNQPQHF.

This clone was found once. The chain has TRBV4-3 and TRBJ2-1; D may be TRBD2 (7 bases). Germline lookup yields CDR1 LGHNA and CDR2 YSLEER. V was cut by 4 bases and J by 4 bases, with 14 bases left in between. This CDR3 is 15 amino acids long. This CDR3 is CASSPEGGAYNEQFF. The CDR3 region has the DNA TGCGCCAGCAGCCCAGAGGGGGGGGCATACAATGAGCAGTTCTTC.

V usage is TRBV7-9 and J usage is TRBJ2-6, with D hard to call. V was cut by 2 bases and J by 4 bases, with 9 bases left in between. CDR3 length: 15 amino acids. Germline CDR1 reads SEHNR; CDR2 reads FQNEAQ (reference sequence). The CDR3 DNA sequence: TGTGCCAGCAGCTTAACGCAGTGGGGGGCCAACGTCCTGACTTTC. Amino acids: CASSLTQWGANVLTF.

The CDR3 DNA sequence: TGTGCCAGTAGTATAGACCTGGGGGATAATCAGCCCCAGCATTTT. As protein: CASSIDLGDNQPQHF. V gene TRBV19 combines with J gene TRBJ1-5, with a weak D call TRBD1 (5 bases). The CDR3 runs to 15 residues. Trimming stripped 0 bases from V and 4 bases from J, with 10 bases between. Per the germline V gene, CDR1 is LNHDA and CDR2 is SQIVND (reference sequence).

The chain couples TRBV12-5 to TRBJ1-5, with D maybe TRBD1 (5 bases). V lost 7 bases and J 4 bases, leaving 20 bases between the germline ends. Germline V CDR1 and CDR2: LGHNT, FRNRAP. The CDR3 spans 16 residues. CDR3 DNA sequence: TGTGCTAGTGATGTGGGGCAGGGTAAAATGAATCAGCCCCAGCATTTT. Translation: CASDVGQGKMNQPQHF.

This chain connects TRBV6-1 to TRBJ1-2; 9 bases are a match to TRBD1. CDR1 and CDR2 (germline): MNHNS, SASEGT. V lost 3 bases, J lost 5 bases, and 4 bases stayed unmatched. CDR3 size: 14 residues. The chain's CDR3 is CASSEGQGGYGYTF. The CDR3 DNA follows: TGTGCCAGCAGTGAGGGACAGGGAGGGTATGGCTACACCTTC.

The rearrangement uses TRBV30 and TRBJ2-1; D not resolved. Per germline, CDR1 GTSNPN and CDR2 SVGIG (reference sequence). The CDR3 is 14 amino acids. The V end was cut by 2 bases, the J end by 8 bases, with 16 bases between. DNA of the CDR3: TGTGCCTGGAGTAGGTCGGGTGCTCCCTATGAGCAGTTCTTC. Protein product: CAWSRSGAPYEQFF.

This clone came up many times. The gene calls are TRBV15 and TRBJ2-2; TRBD2 is a possible D gene (6 bases). Trimming took 8 bases from V and 3 from J, leaving 7 bases between them. The CDR3 is made up of 12 amino acids. CDR1 is LNHNV, CDR2 YYDKDF, per germline (reference sequence). CDR3 nucleotide sequence: TGTGCCACCGGCGGGGACACCGGGGAGCTGTTTTTT. Translating gives CATGGDTGELFF.

The J gene is TRBJ2-7, the V gene TRBV7-8, with D perhaps assigned TRBD1 or TRBD2 (5 bases each). V shed 4 bases and J shed 4 bases, with 14 bases lying between them. The CDR3 is 14 amino acids. CDR1 SGHVS and CDR2 FQNEAQ come from the germline V gene. The CDR3 bases are TGTGCCAGCAGCTCGATTCAGGGACCTTACGAGCAGTACTTC. Its protein is CASSSIQGPYEQYF.

The chain recombines TRBV30 with TRBJ2-6, with D unclear. Germline CDR1 and CDR2: GTSNPN and SVGIG (reference sequence). This CDR3 has 14 amino acids. Deletions cut 2 bases from V and 0 bases from J, with 5 bases between. The CDR3 here is CAWSYDSGANVLTF. The CDR3 nucleotides are TGTGCCTGGAGTTATGACTCTGGGGCCAACGTCCTGACTTTC.

This chain connects TRBV4-2 to TRBJ1-1; no definite D call. The germline V and J ends were trimmed by 4 bases and 2 bases, with 5 bases remaining between them. Germline V CDR1 and CDR2: LGHNA, YNFKEQ. CDR3 length equals 12 residues. The CDR3 nucleotides are TGTGCCAGCAGCCTCACCAACACTGAAGCTTTCTTT. Protein sequence: CASSLTNTEAFF.

This clone appeared a few times. This rearrangement joins TRBV5-6 to TRBJ2-5; D is possibly TRBD1 (5 bases). The length of the CDR3 is 13 residues. Germline V gene lookup returns CDR1 SGHDT and CDR2 YYEEEE. The V end lost 4 bases, the J end lost 4 bases, and 11 bases lay between the germline ends. DNA of the CDR3: TGTGCCAGCAGCCTAACAGGTTCAGAGACCCAGTACTTC. It yields the protein CASSLTGSETQYF.

The rearrangement joins TRBV29-1 to TRBJ2-5, with TRBD2 identical over 9 bases. CDR1 and CDR2 from the germline V gene are SQVTM and ANQGSEA. J lost 0 bases, V lost 0 bases, and 2 bases had no gene match. CDR3 length: 15 amino acids. The CDR3 DNA follows: TGCAGCGTTGAAGACAGCGGGGGGTACCAAGAGACCCAGTACTTC. Its protein is CSVEDSGGYQETQYF.

This chain links TRBV30 with TRBJ1-1; D gene uncertain. With 8 bases removed from V and 6 bases from J, the gap between germline ends came to 13 bases. CDR3 length equals 11 residues. From germline, CDR1 is GTSNPN and CDR2 SVGIG (reference sequence). CDR3 residues: CAGRIRSEAFF. The CDR3, as DNA: TGTGCCGGACGAATTCGGTCTGAAGCTTTCTTT.

In this sample, this clone turned up a few times. The rearrangement joins TRBV27 to TRBJ2-2; 10 nucleotides agree with TRBD2. Germline assignment: CDR1 MNHEY and CDR2 SMNVEV (reference sequence). V lost 0 bases and J lost 7; bases outside the gene matches: 5. There are 16 residues in the CDR3. CDR3 nucleotides: TGTGCCAGCAGTTTATCTCAGGGACTAGCGTACGGGGAGCTGTTTTTT. Its protein is CASSLSQGLAYGELFF.

The V and J genes are TRBV7-8 and TRBJ1-2; 10 bases fit TRBD1. The junction had 6 bases not matched to a gene; V was cut back by 5 bases and J by 3 bases. CDR3 size: 15 residues. The germline CDR1 and CDR2 sequences are SGHVS and FQNEAQ. For the CDR3, the DNA is TGTGCCAGCAGCCCGGGGACAGGGGAAGACTATGGCTACACCTTC. This gives the protein CASSPGTGEDYGYTF.

The chain uses TRBV4-3 and TRBJ1-2; D call uncertain. This CDR3 is built from 15 residues. The V end lost 0 bases, the J end lost 2 bases, and 10 bases lay between the germline ends. Germline assignment: CDR1 LGHNA and CDR2 YSLEER. CDR3 DNA sequence: TGCGCCAGCAGCCAAGATAGGAGCCAGAACTATGGCTACACCTTC. It is translated as CASSQDRSQNYGYTF.

This clone was observed a handful of times. Other nucleotide sequences in the sample specify the same CDR3. The chain combines TRBV13 with TRBJ1-5, with D unclear. Germline-derived CDR1 and CDR2 are PRHDT and FYEKMQ (reference sequence). The ends were cut back, 2 bases at V and 4 bases at J, with 6 bases in the middle. This CDR3 contains 13 residues. This CDR3 is CASSLQGNQPQHF. CDR3 DNA: TGTGCCAGCAGCTTACAAGGGAATCAGCCCCAGCATTTT.

This chain links TRBV6-6 with TRBJ2-1; D not certain. Germline V gene lookup returns CDR1 MNHNY and CDR2 SVGAGI (reference sequence). V was shortened by 0 bases and J by 8 bases, with 14 bases between the two germline ends. This CDR3 comprises 15 residues. The CDR3 loop is CASSYSTRSLYEQFF. CDR3 bases: TGTGCCAGCAGTTACTCGACCCGGTCTCTTTATGAGCAGTTCTTC.